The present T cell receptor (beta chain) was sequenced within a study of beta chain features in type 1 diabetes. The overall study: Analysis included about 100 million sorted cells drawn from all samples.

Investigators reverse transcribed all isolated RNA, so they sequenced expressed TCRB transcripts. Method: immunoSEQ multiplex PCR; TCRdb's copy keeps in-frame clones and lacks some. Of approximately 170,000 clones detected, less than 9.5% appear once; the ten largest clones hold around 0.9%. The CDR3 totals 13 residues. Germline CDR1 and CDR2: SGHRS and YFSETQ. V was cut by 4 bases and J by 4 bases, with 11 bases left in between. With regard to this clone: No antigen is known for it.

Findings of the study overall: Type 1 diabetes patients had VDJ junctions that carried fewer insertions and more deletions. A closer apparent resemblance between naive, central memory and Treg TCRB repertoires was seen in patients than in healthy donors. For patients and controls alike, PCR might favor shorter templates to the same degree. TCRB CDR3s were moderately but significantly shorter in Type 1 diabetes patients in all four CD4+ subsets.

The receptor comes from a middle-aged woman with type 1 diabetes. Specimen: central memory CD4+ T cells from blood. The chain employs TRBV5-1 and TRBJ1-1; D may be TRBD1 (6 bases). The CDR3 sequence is CASSQGLGTEAFF. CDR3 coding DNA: TGCGCCAGCAGCCAGGGGCTCGGCACTGAAGCTTTCTTT. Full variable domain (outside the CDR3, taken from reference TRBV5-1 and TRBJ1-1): KAGVTQTPRYLIKTRGQQVTLSCSPISGHRSVSWYQQTPGQGLQFLFEYFSETQRNKGNFPGRFSGRQFSNSRSEMNVSTLELGDSALYLCASSQGLGTEAFFGQGTRLTVV.